These 25 T cell receptor beta chains share one sample of origin, sequenced in a study of TIL therapy for anti-PD-1-resistant metastatic lung cancer. This was the immunoSEQ v3 assay. The method was immunoSEQ multiplex PCR; TCRdb's version includes in-frame clones alone and lacks a portion of them. The sample includes about 60,000 clones, roughly 87% of them seen just once. Time point defined: pre-treatment sample, taken before nivolumab and TIL therapy. The source material was blood, sampled at baseline. These receptors all stem from a person between 25 and 80 years old with non-small cell lung cancer.

This clone has just a few counts. The rearrangement uses TRBV6-1 and TRBJ2-7; 7 bases align to TRBD2. Germline lookup yields CDR1 MNHNS and CDR2 SASEGT. The CDR3 has 12 residues. The junction had 1 base not matched to a gene; V was cut back by 3 bases and J by 5 bases. CDR3 protein: CASSDAGDEQYF. The CDR3 nucleotides read TGTGCCAGCAGTGACGCGGGGGACGAGCAGTACTTC.

The V and J genes are TRBV5-5 and TRBJ1-3, with 9 bases aligning to TRBD1. CDR3 length: 14 residues. V dropped 3 bases and J dropped 4; count of bases not matched to a gene: 2. Germline loops: CDR1 SGHKS, CDR2 YYEKEE (reference sequence). CDR3 bases: TGTGCCAGCAGCTCGGGGACAGGGGGAAACACCATATATTTT. Protein product: CASSSGTGGNTIYF.

V gene TRBV10-3 combines with J gene TRBJ1-6; D unclear. Trimming cost V 6 bases and J 8 bases, with 11 bases left between them. CDR3 size: 13 residues. Germline V gene sequence: CDR1 ENHRY, CDR2 SYGVKD. The CDR3 spells CAIRRKDDSPLHF. The CDR3 coding sequence is TGTGCCATCAGGCGAAAGGACGATTCACCCCTCCACTTT.

V and J are TRBV7-8 and TRBJ1-6; 8 positions agree with TRBD1. The CDR3 covers 15 residues. The J segment lost 9 bases and the V segment lost 1 base, leaving 5 bases of the junction unmatched. Germline V lookup: CDR1 SGHVS, CDR2 FQNEAQ. This CDR3 is CASSLGTGSTSPLHF. The CDR3 nucleotides read TGTGCCAGCAGCTTAGGGACAGGGAGTACTTCACCCCTCCACTTT.

The DNA of the CDR3 is TGTGCCAGCTCACCGCAGACGGGGTCGGATGAAAAACTGTTTTTT. Amino acids: CASSPQTGSDEKLFF. The chain combines TRBV18 with TRBJ1-4; D is unclear. Germline V lookup: CDR1 KGHSH, CDR2 LQKENI. The CDR3 extends over 15 amino acids. V was cut by 3 bases and J by 6 bases, with 14 bases left in between.

CDR3 sequence (DNA): TGTGCCAGCAGCTTAACTAGCGGGGTCACAGATACGCAGTATTTT. Its translation is CASSLTSGVTDTQYF. The chain carries TRBV5-7 and TRBJ2-3; 10 positions match TRBD2. TRBV5-7 is labeled an ORF, and its function is uncertain. J was trimmed by 2 bases and V by 2 bases; bases with no gene match: 2. This CDR3 contains 15 residues.

The V call is TRBV5-1, the J call TRBJ2-7; weak D call: TRBD1 (5 bases). In germline, CDR1 is SGHRS, CDR2 YFSETQ. This CDR3 is built from 14 residues. V shed 4 bases and J shed 2 bases, with 13 bases lying between them. CDR3 region: CASSPRQQPYEQYF. The CDR3 nucleotides read TGCGCCAGCAGCCCTCGACAGCAACCCTACGAGCAGTACTTC.

The chain couples TRBV5-1 to TRBJ2-2; D remains ambiguous. CDR1 and CDR2 from the germline V gene are SGHRS and YFSETQ. The CDR3 is 13 amino acids. The germline V and J ends were trimmed by 5 bases and 1 base, with 6 bases remaining between them. The CDR3 bases are TGCGCCAGCAGTTCTGAGAACACCGGGGAGCTGTTTTTT. This sequence encodes CASSSENTGELFF.

The J gene is TRBJ2-2, the V gene TRBV9, with 9 nucleotides matching TRBD1. This CDR3 is 17 amino acids long. Germline V lookup: CDR1 SGDLS, CDR2 YYNGEE. V shed 3 bases and J 3 bases; nucleotides not matched to a gene: 9. Here the CDR3 reads CASSAAPGQGHTGELFF. The CDR3 DNA reads TGTGCCAGCAGCGCGGCCCCGGGACAGGGACACACCGGGGAGCTGTTTTTT.

The CDR3 DNA reads TGTGCCAGCTCACCGGGGACAGATCGAAGCACAGATACGCAGTATTTT. Residues: CASSPGTDRSTDTQYF. This chain joins TRBV18 and TRBJ2-3, with 7 bases aligning to TRBD1. The V segment lost 3 bases and the J segment 0 bases; nucleotides outside the gene matches: 6. The CDR3 is made up of 16 amino acids. Germline V gene sequence: CDR1 KGHSH, CDR2 LQKENI. The variable domain in full, with the rest retrieved from reference TRBV18 and TRBJ2-3, is NAGVMQNPRHLVRRRGQEARLRCSPMKGHSHVYWYRQLPEEGLKFMVYLQKENIIDESGMPKERFSAEFPKEGPSILRIQQVVRGDSAAYFCASSPGTDRSTDTQYFGPGTRLTVL.

V usage is TRBV5-1 and J usage is TRBJ2-3; D unresolved. The CDR3 totals 14 residues. V was trimmed by 4 bases and J by 5 bases, leaving 14 bases between them. Germline V lookup: CDR1 SGHRS, CDR2 YFSETQ. This CDR3 reads CASSPGPRQDTQYF. As DNA, the CDR3 is TGCGCCAGCAGCCCCGGGCCTAGACAAGATACGCAGTATTTT.

The genes are TRBV19 and TRBJ2-2; no firm D call. The germline V and J ends were trimmed by 8 bases and 8 bases, with 9 bases remaining between them. Germline V gene data show CDR1 as LNHDA and CDR2 as SQIVND (reference sequence). The CDR3 contains 11 residues. DNA for the CDR3: TGTGCCAGTCGTTACTCGGGGGAGCTGTTTTTT. Protein: CASRYSGELFF.

The chain links TRBV5-1 to TRBJ2-7; D is perhaps TRBD1 (5 bases). Germline V lookup: CDR1 SGHRS, CDR2 YFSETQ. Trimming took off 4 bases at V and 4 bases at J, with 21 bases between the two ends. CDR3 length equals 16 residues. The CDR3 is CASSQAGAGSAYEQYF. The CDR3 DNA is TGCGCCAGCAGCCAGGCTGGGGCAGGCTCCGCTTACGAGCAGTACTTC.

The chain links TRBV29-1 to TRBJ2-5; TRBD2 is a possible D gene (5 bases). The CDR3 totals 13 residues. V was trimmed by 7 bases and J by 1 base, leaving 13 bases between them. Germline CDR1 SQVTM, CDR2 ANQGSEA. The CDR3 protein is CSALLAGQETQYF. CDR3 nucleotide sequence: TGCAGCGCCCTCTTGGCGGGCCAAGAGACCCAGTACTTC.

The rearrangement links TRBV19 to TRBJ2-7; no clear D. The ends were cut back, 3 bases at V and 7 bases at J, with 13 bases in the middle. The CDR3 has 13 amino acids. Germline V gene sequence: CDR1 LNHDA, CDR2 SQIVND (reference sequence). The chain's CDR3 is CASSMSRSWEQYF. The CDR3 DNA follows: TGTGCCAGTAGTATGTCTCGTTCCTGGGAGCAGTACTTC.

This chain connects TRBV19 to TRBJ2-3; the D call may be TRBD1 or TRBD2 (5 bases each). V lost 2 bases, J lost 4 bases, and 7 bases lay in between. CDR1 and CDR2 from the germline V gene are LNHDA and SQIVND (reference sequence). This CDR3 region has 13 residues. CDR3: CASSITGPDTQYF. CDR3 DNA sequence: TGTGCCAGTAGTATAACGGGGCCAGATACGCAGTATTTT.

The chain uses TRBV5-1 and TRBJ1-3; perhaps TRBD1 as D (5 bases). Per the germline V gene, CDR1 is SGHRS and CDR2 is YFSETQ. V lost 3 bases and J lost 4, with 14 bases in between. The CDR3 extends over 15 amino acids. The CDR3 DNA follows: TGCGCCAGCAGCTCCACATCAGGGCGAGGAAACACCATATATTTT. Translating it yields CASSSTSGRGNTIYF.

The chain uses TRBV5-1 and TRBJ2-5; D gene ambiguous. The CDR3 totals 10 residues. The germline CDR1 and CDR2 sequences are SGHRS and YFSETQ. V dropped 7 bases and J dropped 3 bases, with 4 bases sitting between them. CDR3 protein: CASLEETQYF. CDR3 coding DNA: TGCGCCAGCCTTGAAGAGACCCAGTACTTC.

J is TRBJ1-2 and V is TRBV6-5; D is ambiguous. This CDR3 spans 13 amino acids. Trimming removed 0 bases at V and 8 bases at J, with 10 bases between. In germline, CDR1 is MNHEY, CDR2 SVGAGI. CDR3 sequence: CASSYSWPGGYTF. The CDR3 region has the DNA TGTGCCAGCAGTTACTCGTGGCCCGGGGGCTACACCTTC.

Written as DNA, the CDR3 is TGTGCCTGGAGTGTACTAGCGGGGCCTACCGGGGAGCTGTTTTTT. Its translation: CAWSVLAGPTGELFF. V is TRBV30 and J is TRBJ2-2; 10 nucleotides align to TRBD2. The V gene end was trimmed by 0 bases and the J gene end by 5 bases; junction bases not matched to a gene: 3. Germline V lookup: CDR1 GTSNPN, CDR2 SVGIG (reference sequence). The CDR3 has 15 residues.

The chain employs TRBV9 and TRBJ1-1; 9 bases map to TRBD1. This CDR3 comprises 12 residues. Trimming at V came to 3 bases and at J to 11 bases, leaving 5 bases not matched to a gene. Per germline, CDR1 SGDLS and CDR2 YYNGEE. CDR3 sequence: CASSAGQGTAFF. Written as DNA, the CDR3 is TGTGCCAGCAGCGCAGGACAGGGGACGGCTTTCTTT.

In its sample, this clone was seen once. The chain recombines TRBV5-1 with TRBJ1-4, with TRBD1 matching over 7 bases. Germline assignment: CDR1 SGHRS and CDR2 YFSETQ. The CDR3 is 16 amino acids. V gave up 0 bases and J gave up 3 bases; unmatched junction bases: 5. The CDR3 sequence is CASSLDGRGANEKLFF. The CDR3 nucleotides read TGCGCCAGCAGCTTGGACGGCAGGGGGGCTAATGAAAAACTGTTTTTT.

This rearrangement joins TRBV9 to TRBJ1-1; 7 positions match TRBD1. The CDR3 length is 14 residues. V lost 4 bases to trimming and J lost 5 bases; unmatched junction nucleotides: 8. Germline V gene data show CDR1 as SGDLS and CDR2 as YYNGEE. For the CDR3, the DNA is TGTGCCAGCAGCCCGCAGGGGGGGACGACTGAAGCTTTCTTT. This encodes CASSPQGGTTEAFF.

The chain combines TRBV4-1 with TRBJ1-1; no definite D call. CDR3 length equals 12 residues. Trimming stripped 3 bases from V and 5 bases from J, with 7 bases between. Germline CDR1 reads MGHRA; CDR2 reads YSYEKL. The CDR3 region has the DNA TGCGCCAGCAGCCAGCTTGGGACTGAAGCTTTCTTT. It specifies CASSQLGTEAFF.

The rearrangement joins TRBV5-6 to TRBJ1-2, with 7 nucleotides matching TRBD1. V lost 3 bases, J lost 1 base, and 6 bases stayed unmatched. The CDR3 consists of 15 residues. Germline lookup yields CDR1 SGHDT and CDR2 YYEEEE. The CDR3 region has the DNA TGTGCCAGCAGCTCCGGGACAGCCGATAACTATGGCTACACCTTC. This sequence encodes CASSSGTADNYGYTF. The whole variable domain, remainder taken from reference TRBV5-6 and TRBJ1-2, is DAGVTQSPTHLIKTRGQQVTLRCSPKSGHDTVSWYQQALGQGPQFIFQYYEEEERQRGNFPDRFSGHQFPNYSSELNVNALLLGDSALYLCASSSGTADNYGYTFGSGTRLTVV.